The 8 T cell receptor beta chains below all came from one sample that was sequenced in a study of blood T cell repertoires in COVID-19. The data were produced by immunoSEQ multiplex PCR, yet TCRdb's version contains in-frame clones alone and is incomplete. The sample records approximately 99,000 clones, about 88% being singletons. The sample taken for sequencing was peripheral blood. These receptors all come from a human donor in a cohort sampled during active COVID-19.

In nucleotides, the CDR3 is TGTGCCAGCAGTTTATCCGCGGGAGGCGCTGGAAACACCATATATTTT. Translation gives CASSLSAGGAGNTIYF. This sequence joins TRBV28 and TRBJ1-3, with no clear D. Germline CDR1 reads MDHEN; CDR2 reads SYDVKM. The CDR3 covers 16 residues. V lost 1 base, J lost 2 bases, and 12 bases lay in between.

V is TRBV30 and J is TRBJ2-6, with 10 bases fitting TRBD1. Trimming removed 3 bases from V and 4 bases from J; junction bases left unmatched: 9. The V gene's germline CDR1 is GTSNPN and CDR2 SVGIG (reference sequence). CDR3 size: 17 residues. CDR3 loop: CAWSADRGLYGANVLTF. The CDR3 coding sequence is TGTGCCTGGAGCGCTGACAGGGGGCTTTACGGGGCCAACGTCCTGACTTTC.

The rearrangement links TRBV19 to TRBJ1-5; weak D call: TRBD1 (6 bases). There are 14 residues in the CDR3. The V end was cut by 6 bases, the J end by 2 bases, with 11 bases between. CDR1 and CDR2 (germline): LNHDA, SQIVND (reference sequence). The CDR3 protein is CASSGQSGNQPQHF. CDR3 DNA: TGTGCCAGTAGCGGACAGTCGGGCAATCAGCCCCAGCATTTT.

This clone showed up just a few times. The rearrangement uses TRBV7-2 and TRBJ2-1, with D possibly TRBD2 on 7 matching bases. The CDR3 totals 14 residues. From germline, CDR1 is SGHTA and CDR2 FQGNSA. V gave up 1 base and J gave up 10 bases, with 14 bases separating them. CDR3 DNA: TGTGCCAGCAGCTTAGGGGGGGGGCCTTCGGAGCAGTTCTTC. It translates to CASSLGGGPSEQFF.

This clone was seen a handful of times. V usage is TRBV27 and J usage is TRBJ1-5; D remains ambiguous. Trimming cost V 4 bases and J 3 bases, with 10 bases left between them. This CDR3 has 14 amino acids. Germline V gene sequence: CDR1 MNHEY, CDR2 SMNVEV (reference sequence). CDR3 nucleotide sequence: TGTGCCAGCAGTTCTCTCCTTCTCAATCAGCCCCAGCATTTT. Protein product: CASSSLLLNQPQHF.

Only one count was recorded for this clone. J is TRBJ2-3 and V is TRBV5-1; 9 bases are a match to TRBD2. Germline values: CDR1 SGHRS, CDR2 YFSETQ. Trimming removed 4 bases from V and 6 bases from J; junction bases left unmatched: 18. This CDR3 spans 18 amino acids. The CDR3 DNA sequence: TGCGCCAGCAGCCTGACCCGTAGCGGGGGCCCCCCGGGGGATACGCAGTATTTT. Translation gives CASSLTRSGGPPGDTQYF. Drawing the rest from reference TRBV5-1 and TRBJ2-3, the complete variable domain is KAGVTQTPRYLIKTRGQQVTLSCSPISGHRSVSWYQQTPGQGLQFLFEYFSETQRNKGNFPGRFSGRQFSNSRSEMNVSTLELGDSALYLCASSLTRSGGPPGDTQYFGPGTRLTVL.

V is TRBV25-1 and J is TRBJ2-3; D gene uncertain. CDR3 length: 14 amino acids. Germline values: CDR1 MGHDK, CDR2 SYGVNS. V gave up 1 base and J gave up 4 bases, with 9 bases separating them. The CDR3 DNA reads TGTGCCAGCAGTGAATCCCCAGTCGCAGATACGCAGTATTTT. Encoded protein: CASSESPVADTQYF.

This clone appeared once. The rearrangement links TRBV5-6 to TRBJ2-1, with 7 positions matching TRBD1. The CDR3 is made up of 12 amino acids. Germline CDR1 and CDR2: SGHDT and YYEEEE. The trim removed 4 bases at V and 10 bases at J, leaving 5 bases unmatched. The CDR3 nucleotides read TGTGCCAGCAGCCACAGGGGTAAGGAGCAGTTCTTC. It is translated as CASSHRGKEQFF.